Listed below are T cell receptor beta chains from one sample, sequenced in a study of blood T cells in healthy people across ages. TCRdb re-analysed the 5' RACE reads in MiXCR, keeping a single row per CDR3 protein. The sample has fewer than 700,000 distinct CDR3 sequences; roughly 48% are singletons. Sample: blood. The source is an elderly man in good health. CDR3s leave out the opening cysteine and the closing phenylalanine or tryptophan.

v_call: TRBV20-1
cdr3_aa: SAKPGLVLDTQY

v_call: TRBV6-5
cdr3_aa: ASSYSANSYEQY

v_call: TRBV6-5
cdr3_aa: ASSYSGHSNQPQH

v_call: TRBV20-1
cdr3_aa: SARDGLAVYEQY

v_call: TRBV7-2
cdr3_aa: ASSLAQYGNEQF

v_call: TRBV7-9
cdr3_aa: ASSLGQGSMSLQETQY

v_call: TRBV6-1
cdr3_aa: ASSLQLVGRETQY

v_call: TRBV7-2
cdr3_aa: ASSTGLAGKHEQY

v_call: TRBV9
cdr3_aa: ASSPQAGGNNEQF

v_call: TRBV9
cdr3_aa: ASSLRTGSQETQY

v_call: TRBV4-1
cdr3_aa: ANSQAYNDGQF

v_call: TRBV7-2
cdr3_aa: ASSLAGGSYGNSPLH

v_call: TRBV5-1
cdr3_aa: ASSFRPDRTDTQY

v_call: TRBV6-5
cdr3_aa: ASSYSAGRGDYGYT

v_call: TRBV5-1
cdr3_aa: ASSNQGNYGYT

v_call: TRBV3-1
cdr3_aa: ASSPGQDFYGYT

v_call: TRBV20-1
cdr3_aa: SASSGRGTYEQY